This TCR beta chain stems from a study of T cell responses to AZD1222 COVID-19 vaccine. At the level of the study: Pooled samples include second doses given at about 4 or 12 weeks.

Germline V gene sequence: CDR1 SGHTA, CDR2 FQGNSA. V was cut by 6 bases and J by 7 bases, with 16 bases left in between. The CDR3 spans 15 residues. Profiled with immunoSEQ multiplex PCR; TCRdb holds only in-frame clones, not every one. This sample has about 130,000 clones; about 90% occur once, and the top ten carry 1.9%. A word on this clone: The antigen is unknown.

General observations from the study: Along spike, vaccine-associated CD4 TCRs were found throughout, with dominance at 160-218 and 743-854. The sample set comprised mostly white British donors with more females, and clonal diversity was possibly underestimated. The reported proportion of spike-specific TCRs targeting unmutated variant regions was nearly half.

This sequence originates from an adult in good health. This chain uses TRBV7-2 with TRBJ1-6; a weak D match, TRBD1 (5 bases). Sequencing was performed on peripheral blood, taken on day 0 of AZD1222 vaccination. The CDR3: CASSPGRAPNSPLHF. For the CDR3, the DNA is TGTGCCAGCAGTCCGGGCAGGGCACCAAATTCACCCCTCCACTTT.